The rows below give T cell receptor beta chains drawn from one sample of a study of T cell responses to AZD1222 COVID-19 vaccine. TCRdb's table, derived via immunoSEQ multiplex PCR, lists solely in-frame clones and lacks some. The repertoire holds approximately 140,000 clones, with about 93% as singletons. Specimen: peripheral blood, collected on day 0 of AZD1222 vaccination. The receptors here all came from an adult in good health. Both conserved end residues are part of each CDR3. Fields, in order: V gene, J gene, D gene, clone size, CDR3 protein, CDR3 DNA. D genes are given only for firm matches. Size is stated for part of the rows, as once, few or many counts, or as a class when the clone is expanded.

v_call: TRBV19
j_call: TRBJ1-2
d_call: -
clone_size: -
cdr3_aa: CASSIVGAGGGLYGYTF
cdr3_nt: TGTGCCAGTAGTATAGTTGGTGCCGGAGGAGGCCTCTATGGCTACACCTTC

v_call: TRBV29-1
j_call: TRBJ1-1
d_call: -
clone_size: -
cdr3_aa: CSVSAGEMTEAFF
cdr3_nt: TGCAGCGTCTCGGCAGGGGAAATGACTGAAGCTTTCTTT

v_call: TRBV3-1/TRBV3-2
j_call: TRBJ2-1
d_call: TRBD1
clone_size: -
cdr3_aa: CASSQAGGQYNEQFF
cdr3_nt: TGTGCCAGCAGCCAAGCAGGGGGCCAATACAATGAGCAGTTCTTC

v_call: TRBV5-8
j_call: TRBJ1-2
d_call: -
clone_size: -
cdr3_aa: CASTSSGNWGYTF
cdr3_nt: TGTGCCAGCACCAGTTCGGGGAATTGGGGCTACACCTTC

v_call: TRBV6-5
j_call: TRBJ1-1
d_call: -
clone_size: -
cdr3_aa: CASREGGTEAFF
cdr3_nt: TGTGCCAGCAGAGAGGGAGGCACTGAAGCTTTCTTT

v_call: TRBV6-5
j_call: TRBJ1-4
d_call: -
clone_size: few
cdr3_aa: CASSPRDRIEKLFF
cdr3_nt: TGTGCCAGCAGTCCTCGTGACCGTATTGAAAAACTGTTTTTT

v_call: TRBV3-1/TRBV3-2
j_call: TRBJ2-2
d_call: TRBD1
clone_size: once
cdr3_aa: CASSLRGQPNTGELFF
cdr3_nt: TGTGCCAGCAGCCTAAGGGGACAGCCGAACACCGGGGAGCTGTTTTTT

v_call: TRBV19
j_call: TRBJ2-1
d_call: TRBD2
clone_size: -
cdr3_aa: CASSSGRAYNEQFF
cdr3_nt: TGTGCCAGTAGTAGCGGGAGGGCCTACAATGAGCAGTTCTTC

v_call: TRBV18
j_call: TRBJ2-2
d_call: -
clone_size: -
cdr3_aa: CASSPRVSGDTGELFF
cdr3_nt: TGTGCCAGCTCACCCAGAGTTAGCGGAGACACCGGGGAGCTGTTTTTT

v_call: TRBV18
j_call: TRBJ2-5
d_call: -
clone_size: -
cdr3_aa: CASSPPPAETQYF
cdr3_nt: TGTGCCAGCTCACCGCCGCCGGCAGAGACCCAGTACTTC

v_call: TRBV3-1/TRBV3-2
j_call: TRBJ2-5
d_call: -
clone_size: -
cdr3_aa: CASSQWGMETQYF
cdr3_nt: TGTGCCAGCAGCCAGTGGGGTATGGAGACCCAGTACTTC

v_call: TRBV19
j_call: TRBJ1-2
d_call: -
clone_size: -
cdr3_aa: CASARTNYGYTF
cdr3_nt: TGTGCCAGTGCCAGAACCAACTATGGCTACACCTTC

v_call: TRBV4-1
j_call: TRBJ2-7
d_call: -
clone_size: -
cdr3_aa: CASSQDPGPYEQYF
cdr3_nt: TGCGCCAGCAGCCAAGATCCGGGCCCCTACGAGCAGTACTTC

v_call: TRBV4-2
j_call: TRBJ2-7
d_call: TRBD2
clone_size: -
cdr3_aa: CASSQVVGGLAEQYF
cdr3_nt: TGTGCCAGCAGCCAAGTCGTGGGAGGGCTGGCCGAGCAGTACTTC

v_call: TRBV2
j_call: TRBJ2-3
d_call: TRBD2
clone_size: -
cdr3_aa: CASLTGTSGFTDTQYF
cdr3_nt: TGTGCCAGCCTTACTGGGACTAGCGGATTCACAGATACGCAGTATTTT

v_call: TRBV18
j_call: TRBJ1-3
d_call: -
clone_size: -
cdr3_aa: CASSPTGPEGGNTIYF
cdr3_nt: TGTGCCAGCTCACCAACGGGACCGGAGGGGGGAAACACCATATATTTT

v_call: TRBV7-2
j_call: TRBJ1-1
d_call: -
clone_size: -
cdr3_aa: CASSSYVRGNTEAFF
cdr3_nt: TGTGCCAGCAGCTCATACGTGAGGGGGAACACTGAAGCTTTCTTT

v_call: TRBV2
j_call: TRBJ2-2
d_call: -
clone_size: -
cdr3_aa: CASSSGQNTGELFF
cdr3_nt: TGTGCCAGCAGCTCAGGTCAGAACACCGGGGAGCTGTTTTTT

v_call: TRBV6-2/TRBV6-3
j_call: TRBJ2-2
d_call: -
clone_size: -
cdr3_aa: CASSYSRGGLNTGELFF
cdr3_nt: TGTGCCAGCAGTTACTCGAGAGGGGGTCTTAACACCGGGGAGCTGTTTTTT

v_call: TRBV5-1
j_call: TRBJ2-6
d_call: -
clone_size: -
cdr3_aa: CASSLVVGISGANVLTF
cdr3_nt: TGCGCCAGCAGCTTGGTCGTAGGAATCTCTGGGGCCAACGTCCTGACTTTC

v_call: TRBV6-2/TRBV6-3
j_call: TRBJ2-7
d_call: TRBD1
clone_size: -
cdr3_aa: CASSRDPGTGHLEQYF
cdr3_nt: TGTGCCAGCAGTAGAGACCCCGGGACAGGGCATCTCGAGCAGTACTTC

v_call: TRBV7-2
j_call: TRBJ1-1
d_call: -
clone_size: -
cdr3_aa: CASSLDGLKDTEAFF
cdr3_nt: TGTGCCAGCAGCTTAGACGGCCTTAAGGACACTGAAGCTTTCTTT

v_call: TRBV7-6
j_call: TRBJ2-5
d_call: -
clone_size: once
cdr3_aa: CASSFRFGETQYF
cdr3_nt: TGTGCCAGCAGCTTTAGGTTCGGGGAGACCCAGTACTTC